This T cell receptor beta chain was sequenced during a study of T cells in tumors after PD-1 blockade. Study overall: Either cemiplimab 350 mg every 2 weeks or pembrolizumab 200 mg every 3 weeks was given.

Here immunoSEQ multiplex PCR was the method, and the copy in TCRdb shows in-frame clones only, minus some. The sample has 15,000 to 20,000 clones, about 85% seen once. The study, taken as a whole, reports: About 41% of tumor TCR clonotypes were also found in blood.

To note about this clone: Antigen specificity is unknown.

The ends were cut back, 1 base at V and 4 bases at J, with 5 bases in the middle. Germline V gene data show CDR1 as SGHTA and CDR2 as FQGNSA. The CDR3 runs to 13 residues. Input was about 550 ng to 6,500 ng of genomic DNA from tumor or blood. The sample consisted of PBMCs, taken after anti-PD-1 therapy. This chain joins TRBV7-2 and TRBJ2-1; D is possibly TRBD1 (5 bases). The TCR sequence derives from a human donor with advanced basal cell or squamous cell carcinoma (not recorded which). CDR3 nucleotide sequence: TGTGCCAGCAGCTTAGGACAGTACAATGAGCAGTTCTTC. Translating gives CASSLGQYNEQFF.